This T cell receptor (beta chain) appears in the sequencing data of a study of blood T cell repertoires in COVID-19. Overall study context: COVID-19 samples from acute and convalescent phases originated in the United States, Italy and Spain. Nucleic acid was either cDNA or gDNA, and it came from T cells, B-cell-depleted T cells, or PBMCs.

Authors' processing steps: Estimated nucleated cell counts came from reference gene primer amplification. Sequencing used immunoSEQ multiplex PCR; TCRdb keeps in-frame clones, though not all of them. Clone size and V and J calls were adopted from that table, with D and trimming inferred from the DNA. The sample consists of approximately 91,000 clones, 80% of them appearing once. Trimming took off 7 bases at V and 4 bases at J, with 16 bases between the two ends. Germline CDR1 reads MNHEY; CDR2 reads SVGAGI. The CDR3 is made up of 14 amino acids. This clone showed up just a few times. The J gene is TRBJ1-2, the V gene TRBV6-5; no reliable D call. Sequenced sample: peripheral blood. The sequence derives from a human donor in a cohort sampled during active COVID-19. CDR3 DNA sequence: TGTGCCAGCATCGGGAGAGGTTATGTCTATGGCTACACCTTC. Translated, it gives CASIGRGYVYGYTF.